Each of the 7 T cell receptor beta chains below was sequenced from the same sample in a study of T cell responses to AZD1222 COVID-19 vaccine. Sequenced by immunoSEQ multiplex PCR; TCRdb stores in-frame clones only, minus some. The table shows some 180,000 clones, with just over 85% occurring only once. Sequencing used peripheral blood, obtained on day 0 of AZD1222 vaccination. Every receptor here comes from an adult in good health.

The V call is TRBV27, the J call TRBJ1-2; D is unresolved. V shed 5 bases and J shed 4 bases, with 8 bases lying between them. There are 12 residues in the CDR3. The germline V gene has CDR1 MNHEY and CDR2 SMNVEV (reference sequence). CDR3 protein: CASSHDGYGYTF. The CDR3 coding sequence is TGTGCCAGCAGTCACGACGGCTATGGCTACACCTTC.

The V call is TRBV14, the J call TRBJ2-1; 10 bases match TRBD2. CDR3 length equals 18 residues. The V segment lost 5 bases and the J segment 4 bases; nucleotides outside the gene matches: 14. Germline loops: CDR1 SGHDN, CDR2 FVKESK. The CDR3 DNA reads TGTGCCAGCAGCGTAAAAGCGGGAGGGAGGGCCATTTACAATGAGCAGTTCTTC. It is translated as CASSVKAGGRAIYNEQFF.

The CDR3, as DNA: TGTGCCAGCAGCTTTAGCGGGGAGGCAGATACGCAGTATTTT. It is translated as CASSFSGEADTQYF. This chain links TRBV5-8 with TRBJ2-3, with 8 positions matching TRBD2. Germline V gene sequence: CDR1 SGHTS, CDR2 YDEGEE. Trimming at V came to 2 bases and at J to 4 bases, leaving 3 bases not matched to a gene. The CDR3 length is 14 residues.

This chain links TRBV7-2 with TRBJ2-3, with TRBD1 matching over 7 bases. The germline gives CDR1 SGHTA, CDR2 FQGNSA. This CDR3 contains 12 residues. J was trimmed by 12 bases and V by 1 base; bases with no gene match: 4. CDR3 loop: CASSLDRGIQYF. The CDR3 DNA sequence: TGTGCCAGCAGCTTAGACAGGGGCATTCAGTATTTT.

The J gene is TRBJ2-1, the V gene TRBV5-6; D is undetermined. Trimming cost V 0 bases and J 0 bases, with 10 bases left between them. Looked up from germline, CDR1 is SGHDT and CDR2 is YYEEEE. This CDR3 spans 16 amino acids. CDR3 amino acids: CASSLAPVSSYNEQFF. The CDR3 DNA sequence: TGTGCCAGCAGCTTGGCCCCGGTCAGCTCCTACAATGAGCAGTTCTTC.

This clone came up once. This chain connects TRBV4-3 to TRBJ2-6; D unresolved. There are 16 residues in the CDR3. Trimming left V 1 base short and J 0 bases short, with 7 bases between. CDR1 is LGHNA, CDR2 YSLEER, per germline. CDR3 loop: CASSQASASGANVLTF. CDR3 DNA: TGCGCCAGCAGCCAAGCCTCGGCCTCTGGGGCCAACGTCCTGACTTTC.

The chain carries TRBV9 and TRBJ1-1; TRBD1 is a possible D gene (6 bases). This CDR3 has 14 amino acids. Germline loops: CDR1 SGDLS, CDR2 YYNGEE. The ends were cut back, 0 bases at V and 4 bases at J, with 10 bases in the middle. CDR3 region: CASSVETGATEAFF. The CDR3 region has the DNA TGTGCCAGCAGCGTAGAGACAGGAGCCACTGAAGCTTTCTTT.